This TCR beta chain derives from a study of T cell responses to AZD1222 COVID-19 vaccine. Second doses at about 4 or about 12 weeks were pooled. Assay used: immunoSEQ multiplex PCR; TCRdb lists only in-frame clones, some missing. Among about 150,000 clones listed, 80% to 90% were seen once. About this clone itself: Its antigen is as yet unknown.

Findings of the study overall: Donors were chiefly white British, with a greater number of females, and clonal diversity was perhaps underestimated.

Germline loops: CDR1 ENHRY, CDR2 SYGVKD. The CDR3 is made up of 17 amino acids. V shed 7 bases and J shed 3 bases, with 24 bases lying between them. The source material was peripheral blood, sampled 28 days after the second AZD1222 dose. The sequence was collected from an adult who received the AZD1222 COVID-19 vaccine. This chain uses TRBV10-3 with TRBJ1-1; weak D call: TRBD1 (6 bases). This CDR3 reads CAIKSGQGRGRDTEAFF. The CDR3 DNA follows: TGTGCCATCAAGTCGGGTCAGGGCAGGGGTAGAGACACTGAAGCTTTCTTT.